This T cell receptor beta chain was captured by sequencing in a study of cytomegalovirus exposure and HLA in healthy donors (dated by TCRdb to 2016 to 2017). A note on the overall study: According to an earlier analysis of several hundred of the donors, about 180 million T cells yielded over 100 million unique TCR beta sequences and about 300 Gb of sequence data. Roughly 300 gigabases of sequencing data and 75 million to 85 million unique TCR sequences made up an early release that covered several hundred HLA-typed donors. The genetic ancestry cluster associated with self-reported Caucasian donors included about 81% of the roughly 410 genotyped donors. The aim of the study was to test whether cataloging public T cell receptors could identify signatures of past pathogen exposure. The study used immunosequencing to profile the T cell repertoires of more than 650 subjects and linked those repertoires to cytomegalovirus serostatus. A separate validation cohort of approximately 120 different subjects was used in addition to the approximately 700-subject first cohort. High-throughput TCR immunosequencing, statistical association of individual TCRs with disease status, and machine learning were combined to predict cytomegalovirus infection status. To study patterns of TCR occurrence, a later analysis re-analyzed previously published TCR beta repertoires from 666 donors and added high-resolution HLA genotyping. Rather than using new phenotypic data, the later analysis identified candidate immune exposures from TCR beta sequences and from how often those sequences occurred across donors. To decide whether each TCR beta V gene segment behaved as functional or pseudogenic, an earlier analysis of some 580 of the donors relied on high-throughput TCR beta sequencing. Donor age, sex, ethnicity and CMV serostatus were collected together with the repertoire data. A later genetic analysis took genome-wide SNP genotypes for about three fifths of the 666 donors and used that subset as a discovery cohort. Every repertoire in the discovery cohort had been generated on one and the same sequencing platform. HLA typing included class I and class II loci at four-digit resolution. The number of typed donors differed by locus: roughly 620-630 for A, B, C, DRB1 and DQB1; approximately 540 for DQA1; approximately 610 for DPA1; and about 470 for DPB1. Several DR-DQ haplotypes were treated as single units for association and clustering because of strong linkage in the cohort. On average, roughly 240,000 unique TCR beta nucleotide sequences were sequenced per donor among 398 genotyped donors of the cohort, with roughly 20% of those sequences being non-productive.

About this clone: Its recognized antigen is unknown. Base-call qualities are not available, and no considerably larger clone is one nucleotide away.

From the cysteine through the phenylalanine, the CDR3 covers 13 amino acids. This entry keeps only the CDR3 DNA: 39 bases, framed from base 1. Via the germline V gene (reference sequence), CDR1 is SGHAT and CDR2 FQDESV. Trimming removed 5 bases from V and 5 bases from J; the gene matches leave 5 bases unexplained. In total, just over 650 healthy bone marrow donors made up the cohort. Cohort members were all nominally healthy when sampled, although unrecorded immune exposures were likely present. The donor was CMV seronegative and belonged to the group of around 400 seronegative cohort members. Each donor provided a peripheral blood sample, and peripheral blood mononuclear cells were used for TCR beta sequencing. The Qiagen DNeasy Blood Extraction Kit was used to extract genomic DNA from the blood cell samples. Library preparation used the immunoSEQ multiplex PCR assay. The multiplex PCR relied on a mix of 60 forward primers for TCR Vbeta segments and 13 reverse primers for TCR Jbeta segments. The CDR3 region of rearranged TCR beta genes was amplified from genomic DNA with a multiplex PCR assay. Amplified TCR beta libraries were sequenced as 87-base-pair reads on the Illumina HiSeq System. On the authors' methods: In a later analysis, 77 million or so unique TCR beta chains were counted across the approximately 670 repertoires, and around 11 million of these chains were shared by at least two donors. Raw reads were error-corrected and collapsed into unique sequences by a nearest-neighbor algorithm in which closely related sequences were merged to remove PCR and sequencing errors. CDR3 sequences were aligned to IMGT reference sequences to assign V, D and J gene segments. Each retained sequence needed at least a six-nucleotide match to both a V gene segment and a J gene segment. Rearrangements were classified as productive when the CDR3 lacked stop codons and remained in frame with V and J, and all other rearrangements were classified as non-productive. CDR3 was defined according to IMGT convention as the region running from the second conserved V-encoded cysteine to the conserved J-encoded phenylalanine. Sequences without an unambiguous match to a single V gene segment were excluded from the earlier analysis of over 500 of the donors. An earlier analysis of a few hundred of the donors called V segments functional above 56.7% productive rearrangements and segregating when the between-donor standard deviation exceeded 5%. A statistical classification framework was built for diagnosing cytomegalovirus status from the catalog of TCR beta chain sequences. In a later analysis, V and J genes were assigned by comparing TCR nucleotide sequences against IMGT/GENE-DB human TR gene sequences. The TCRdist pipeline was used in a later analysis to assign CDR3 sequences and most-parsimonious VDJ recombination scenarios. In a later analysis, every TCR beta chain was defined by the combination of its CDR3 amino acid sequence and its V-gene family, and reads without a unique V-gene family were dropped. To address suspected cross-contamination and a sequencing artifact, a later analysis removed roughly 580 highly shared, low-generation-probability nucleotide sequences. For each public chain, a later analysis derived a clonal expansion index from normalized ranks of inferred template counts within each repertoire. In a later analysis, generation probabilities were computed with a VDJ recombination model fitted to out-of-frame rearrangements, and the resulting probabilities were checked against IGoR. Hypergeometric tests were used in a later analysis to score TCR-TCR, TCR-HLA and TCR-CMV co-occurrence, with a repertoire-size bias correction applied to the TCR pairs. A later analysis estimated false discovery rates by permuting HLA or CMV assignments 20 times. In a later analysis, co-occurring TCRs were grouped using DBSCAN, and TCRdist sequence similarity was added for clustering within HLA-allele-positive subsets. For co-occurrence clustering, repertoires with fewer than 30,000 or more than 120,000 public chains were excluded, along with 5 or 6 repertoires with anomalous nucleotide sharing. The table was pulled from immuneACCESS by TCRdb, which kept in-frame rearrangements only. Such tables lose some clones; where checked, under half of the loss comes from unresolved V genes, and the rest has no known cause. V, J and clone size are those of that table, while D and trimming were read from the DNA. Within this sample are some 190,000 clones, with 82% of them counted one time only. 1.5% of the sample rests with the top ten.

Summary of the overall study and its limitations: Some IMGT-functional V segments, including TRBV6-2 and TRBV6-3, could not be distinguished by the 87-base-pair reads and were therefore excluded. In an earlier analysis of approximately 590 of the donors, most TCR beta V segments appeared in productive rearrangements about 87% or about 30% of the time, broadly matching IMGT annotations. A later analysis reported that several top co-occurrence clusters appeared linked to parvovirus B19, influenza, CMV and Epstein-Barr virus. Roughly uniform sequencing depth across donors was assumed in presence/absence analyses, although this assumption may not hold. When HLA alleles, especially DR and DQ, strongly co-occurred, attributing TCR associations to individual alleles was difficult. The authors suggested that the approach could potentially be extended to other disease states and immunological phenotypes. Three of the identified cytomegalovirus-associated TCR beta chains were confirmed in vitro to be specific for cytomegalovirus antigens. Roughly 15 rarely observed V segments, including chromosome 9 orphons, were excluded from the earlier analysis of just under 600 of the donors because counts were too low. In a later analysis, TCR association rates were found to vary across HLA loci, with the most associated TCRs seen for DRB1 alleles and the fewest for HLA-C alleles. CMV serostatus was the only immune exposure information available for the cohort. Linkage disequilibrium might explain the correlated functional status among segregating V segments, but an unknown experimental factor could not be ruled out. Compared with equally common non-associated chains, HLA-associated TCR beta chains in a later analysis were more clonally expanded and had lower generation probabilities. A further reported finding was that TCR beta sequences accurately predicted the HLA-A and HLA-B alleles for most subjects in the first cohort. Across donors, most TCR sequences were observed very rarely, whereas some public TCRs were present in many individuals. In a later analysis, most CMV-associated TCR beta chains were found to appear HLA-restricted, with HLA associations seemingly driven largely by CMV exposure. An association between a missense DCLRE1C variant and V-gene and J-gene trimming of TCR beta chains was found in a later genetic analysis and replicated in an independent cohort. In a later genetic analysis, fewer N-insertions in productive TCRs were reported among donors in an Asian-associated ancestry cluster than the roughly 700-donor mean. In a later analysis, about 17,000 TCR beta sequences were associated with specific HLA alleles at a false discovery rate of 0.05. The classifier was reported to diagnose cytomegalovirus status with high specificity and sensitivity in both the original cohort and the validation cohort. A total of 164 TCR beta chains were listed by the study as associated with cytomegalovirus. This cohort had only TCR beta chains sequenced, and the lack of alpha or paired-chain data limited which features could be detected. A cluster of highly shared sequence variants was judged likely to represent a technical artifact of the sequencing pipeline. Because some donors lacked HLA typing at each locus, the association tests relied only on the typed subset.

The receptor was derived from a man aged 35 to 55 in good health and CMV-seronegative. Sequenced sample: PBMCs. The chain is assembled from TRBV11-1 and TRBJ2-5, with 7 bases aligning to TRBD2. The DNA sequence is TGTGCCAGCAGCCCCGGACTAGGGGAGACCCAGTACTTC. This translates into CASSPGLGETQYF.